The T cell receptor (beta chain) under discussion was sequenced for a study of T cells in Graves' hyperthyroidism and ophthalmopathy. TCR beta CDR3 sequences were amplified from RNA transcripts. The HTBI primer set served for first-round RT-PCR of the TCR CDR3. TCRdb used MiXCR to reprocess the multiplex PCR reads, holding one entry per CDR3 protein. The sample comprises about 160,000 distinct CDR3 sequences, 9.4% of which are singletons, and 22% rests with the top ten. There are many counts of this clonotype. Germline CDR1 and CDR2: SNHLY and FYNNEI. CDR3 length: 14 residues. The trim removed 7 bases at V and 7 bases at J, leaving 12 bases unmatched.

This receptor was obtained from a woman between 18 and 29 years old with Graves' hyperthyroidism that later progressed to Graves' ophthalmopathy. The sample taken for sequencing was blood. V usage is TRBV2 and J usage is TRBJ2-7; 8 nucleotides match TRBD1. The DNA of the CDR3 is TGTGCCAGCAAAATGAACAGGGGGACGGGGGAGCAGTACTTC. Its translation: CASKMNRGTGEQYF. The full variable domain, in which reference TRBV2 and TRBJ2-7 provide the parts outside the CDR3, is EPEVTQTPSHQVTQMGQEVILRCVPISNHLYFYWYRQILGQKVEFLVSFYNNEISEKSEIFDDQFSVERPDGSNFTLKIRSTKLEDSAMYFCASKMNRGTGEQYFGPGTRLTVT.